The 21 T cell receptor beta chains reported below all come from one sample, sequenced in a study of T cells in Graves' hyperthyroidism and ophthalmopathy. Amplified regions were TCR beta CDR3 sequences from RNA transcripts. Initially, a first-round RT-PCR of the TCR CDR3 employed the HTBI primer set. Using its own MiXCR run on the multiplex PCR reads, TCRdb lists one record per CDR3 protein. Altogether hundreds of thousands of distinct CDR3 sequences are present, about 14% being singletons, with the ten largest covering under 15%. The specimen was blood. The receptors shown here come from a man aged 18 to 30 with Graves' ophthalmopathy.

The rearrangement joins TRBV19 to TRBJ1-6, with D maybe TRBD1 (5 bases). Germline CDR1 LNHDA, CDR2 SQIVND (reference sequence). Trimming removed 1 base at V and 7 bases at J, with 11 bases between. The CDR3 spans 15 residues. In DNA form, the CDR3 reads TGTGCCAGTAGTATAGTCGACAGAAAAAATTCACCCCTCCACTTT. Its protein product is CASSIVDRKNSPLHF.

This clonotype was counted ten times or more. The DNA of the CDR3 is TGTGCCAGCAGTGGGACAGGCTCTGGAAACACCATATATTTT. Its protein product is CASSGTGSGNTIYF. J is TRBJ1-3 and V is TRBV12-3 or TRBV12-4; TRBD1 matches at 8 bases. The CDR3 runs 14 residues. With 5 bases clipped from V and 0 bases from J, the junction kept 0 bases outside the gene matches.

This clonotype has a handful of counts. The chain has TRBV7-9 and TRBJ2-3; no firm D call. Per germline, CDR1 SEHNR and CDR2 FQNEAQ (reference sequence). Trimming cost V 5 bases and J 2 bases, with 11 bases left between them. This CDR3 has 14 amino acids. The CDR3 region has the DNA TGTGCCAGCAGCATTACCCAGTCCACAGATACGCAGTATTTT. This gives the protein CASSITQSTDTQYF.

Many counts were recorded for this clonotype. The chain links TRBV6-1 to TRBJ1-2; tentative D call: TRBD1 (5 bases). The germline V gene has CDR1 MNHNS and CDR2 SASEGT. The V gene lost 2 bases and the J gene lost 3 bases, with 10 bases spanning the gap. This CDR3 comprises 14 residues. CDR3 sequence reads: CASSESDIYYGYTF. For the CDR3, the DNA is TGTGCCAGCAGTGAATCGGACATTTACTATGGCTACACCTTC.

The sample holds many counts of this clonotype. V is TRBV19 and J is TRBJ2-7, with a possible D match to TRBD1 (5 bases). V dropped 7 bases and J dropped 5 bases, with 24 bases sitting between them. This CDR3 has 16 residues. Germline V gene sequence: CDR1 LNHDA, CDR2 SQIVND (reference sequence). The CDR3: CASTEAPSDTGHEQYF. The CDR3 coding sequence is TGTGCCAGTACCGAGGCACCGTCGGACACCGGACACGAGCAGTACTTC.

In this sample, this clonotype turned up many times. The gene calls are TRBV12-3 or TRBV12-4 and TRBJ2-2; D might be TRBD1 (5 bases). This CDR3 comprises 14 residues. The V end lost 5 bases, the J end lost 4 bases, and 11 bases lay between the germline ends. CDR3 amino acids: CASSKGEATGELFF. In DNA form, the CDR3 reads TGTGCCAGCAGTAAAGGGGAAGCCACCGGGGAGCTGTTTTTT.

This chain links TRBV24-1 with TRBJ2-5, with D possibly being TRBD2 (5 bases). Per the germline V gene, CDR1 is KGHDR and CDR2 is SFDVKD. V lost 7 bases and J 2 bases, leaving 10 bases between the germline ends. CDR3 length equals 13 residues. CDR3 sequence: CATRLGIQETQYF. DNA of the CDR3: TGTGCCACCAGACTCGGGATTCAAGAGACCCAGTACTTC.

In its sample, this clonotype was seen a few times. J is TRBJ1-5 and V is TRBV6-1; D remains unclear. V gave up 7 bases and J gave up 7 bases, with 14 bases separating them. Germline V gene data show CDR1 as MNHNS and CDR2 as SASEGT. This CDR3 comprises 13 residues. As DNA, the CDR3 is TGTGCCAGCAAAACAGATGCTAACCAGCCCCAGCATTTT. Its translation is CASKTDANQPQHF.

This clonotype was seen only a few times. The V gene is TRBV5-1, the J gene TRBJ2-7; 7 bases agree with TRBD2. Germline V CDR1 and CDR2: SGHRS, YFSETQ. V was pared by 0 bases and J by 3 bases, with 9 bases of the junction left unmatched. CDR3 size: 16 residues. The CDR3 here is CASSLASGTPIYEQYF. DNA of the CDR3: TGCGCCAGCAGCTTGGCCAGCGGGACGCCAATCTACGAGCAGTACTTC.

This clonotype was counted a few times. The genes are TRBV6-1 and TRBJ2-5, with D unclear. Trimming took 2 bases from V and 5 from J, leaving 15 bases between them. CDR1 and CDR2 from the germline V gene are MNHNS and SASEGT. CDR3 length equals 15 residues. The CDR3 nucleotides read TGTGCCAGCAGTGAATCCGCGGTAGTGGGGGAGACCCAGTACTTC. Amino acids: CASSESAVVGETQYF.

This clonotype came up many times. The chain combines TRBV6-1 with TRBJ1-2, with unresolved D. V lost 9 bases and J lost 0, with 8 bases in between. CDR1 and CDR2 (germline): MNHNS, SASEGT. The length of the CDR3 is 12 residues. This CDR3 is CASGTSNYGYTF. As DNA, the CDR3 is TGTGCCAGTGGAACTTCTAACTATGGCTACACCTTC.

This clonotype was seen at least ten times. This sequence joins TRBV11-2 and TRBJ1-6; D uncertain. The V and J ends lost 1 base and 5 bases respectively, with 6 bases between them. CDR3 length equals 14 residues. In germline, CDR1 is SGHAT, CDR2 FQNNGV. DNA of the CDR3: TGTGCCAGCAGCTTAGGCGGAAATAATTCACCCCTCCACTTT. It yields the protein CASSLGGNNSPLHF.

The V call is TRBV5-5, the J call TRBJ2-1; D possibly matches TRBD1 or TRBD2 (6 bases each). This CDR3 is 14 amino acids long. Trimming left V 2 bases short and J 6 bases short, with 12 bases between. Germline CDR1 reads SGHKS; CDR2 reads YYEKEE (reference sequence). CDR3 sequence reads: CASSLLRGVNEQFF. The CDR3 DNA reads TGTGCCAGCAGCTTACTAAGGGGGGTCAATGAGCAGTTCTTC.

This clonotype was seen many times. The chain uses TRBV12-3 or TRBV12-4 and TRBJ2-3; 10 nucleotides align to TRBD2. The CDR3 is 17 residues long. V lost 5 bases to trimming and J lost 0 bases; unmatched junction nucleotides: 8. CDR3 residues: CASSPLLTSGSTDTQYF. In nucleotides, the CDR3 is TGTGCCAGCAGTCCCCTCTTGACTAGCGGGAGCACAGATACGCAGTATTTT.

With respect to this clonotype: Just one base apart from a much larger clone, this may be a read error. V is TRBV27 and J is TRBJ2-1; D possibly matches TRBD1 or TRBD2 (5 bases each). Germline CDR1 and CDR2: MNHEY and SMNVEV (reference sequence). The CDR3 covers 15 residues. The CDR3 spells CTSSRPGRNYNEQFF. In nucleotides, the CDR3 is TGTACCAGTTCTCGACCGGGACGCAACTACAATGAGCAGTTCTTC.

This clonotype showed up just a few times. This chain uses TRBV7-9 with TRBJ1-1; D possibly corresponds to TRBD1 (5 bases). In germline, CDR1 is SEHNR, CDR2 FQNEAQ (reference sequence). The CDR3 covers 15 residues. Between the trimmed V and J ends, which lost 5 bases and 0 bases, there was a span of 13 bases. CDR3 amino acids: CASSHRDGVNTEAFF. CDR3 sequence (DNA): TGTGCCAGCAGCCATCGGGACGGGGTGAACACTGAAGCTTTCTTT.

This clonotype was detected only a few times. This chain joins TRBV3-1 and TRBJ1-6; weak D call: TRBD1 (5 bases). CDR1 LGHDT and CDR2 YNNKEL come from the germline V gene (reference sequence). Trimming shortened V by 3 bases and J by 7 bases, and 10 bases separated the two germline ends. The length of the CDR3 is 14 residues. CDR3 sequence reads: CASSQRGRNSPLHF. The CDR3 bases are TGTGCCAGCAGCCAGAGGGGTAGGAATTCACCCCTCCACTTT.

Of note for this clonotype: This may stem from a read error, because a much larger clone lies one nucleotide away. This chain connects TRBV24-1 to TRBJ2-7, with D possibly TRBD1 on 5 matching bases. Germline CDR1 and CDR2: KGHDR and SFDVKD. The CDR3 extends over 15 amino acids. CDR3: CAISDSFQGSHEQYF. CDR3 sequence (DNA): TGTGCCATCAGTGATTCTTTTCAGGGCTCCCACGAGCAGTACTTC.

In this sample, this clonotype turned up many times. The V and J genes are TRBV5-1 and TRBJ2-1, with 10 bases that match TRBD2. Germline V gives CDR1 SGHRS, CDR2 YFSETQ. The trim removed 4 bases at V and 9 bases at J, leaving 10 bases unmatched. The CDR3 loop spans 15 amino acids. CDR3 loop: CASSQGASGSSEQFF. CDR3 bases: TGCGCCAGCAGCCAGGGGGCTAGCGGGAGCAGTGAGCAGTTCTTC.

At least ten counts were recorded for this clonotype. This chain uses TRBV2 with TRBJ1-1; TRBD1 matches 7 bases. Germline CDR1 SNHLY, CDR2 FYNNEI. The junction had 5 bases not matched to a gene; V was cut back by 3 bases and J by 4 bases. The length of the CDR3 is 14 residues. CDR3 nucleotides: TGTGCCAGCAGTGATTGGCAGGGGGTCACTGAAGCTTTCTTT. It is translated as CASSDWQGVTEAFF.

Many counts were recorded for this clonotype. The rearrangement joins TRBV18 to TRBJ2-5; 7 bases line up with TRBD2. The CDR3 is 12 amino acids. With V trimmed by 5 bases and J by 5 bases, 2 bases remained unmatched. Germline V gene sequence: CDR1 KGHSH, CDR2 LQKENI. The CDR3 reads CASSGDYETQYF. The CDR3 DNA follows: TGTGCCAGCTCAGGGGACTACGAGACCCAGTACTTC.